This T cell receptor beta chain was sequenced during a study of CD8 T cells in ankylosing spondylitis. In making TCR beta libraries, quantitative 5'-RACE with molecular barcodes was used. TCRdb re-analysed the 5' RACE reads in MiXCR, keeping a single row per CDR3 protein. Counted here are 200,000 or so distinct CDR3 sequences, roughly 24% occurring once; the ten biggest clones make up 6.6%. Regarding the study as a whole: With a CD8+ phenotype, disease-linked clones were relatively rare in peripheral blood. It appeared that ankylosing spondylitis blood was characterized by a TCR beta motif of roughly 8 highly homologous variants.

Trimming cost V 7 bases and J 5 bases, with 6 bases left between them. The germline V gene encodes CDR1 MNHEY and CDR2 SVGAGI. The CDR3 contains 11 residues. In regard to this clonotype: The antigen is unknown.

V is TRBV6-5 and J is TRBJ2-4, with D unresolved. The sequenced material came from blood, either unsorted or a sorted T cell fraction (not recorded which). This sequence originates from a male donor with ankylosing spondylitis or in good health (not recorded which). The CDR3 region is CASTRENIQYF. The CDR3 DNA sequence: TGTGCCAGCACTCGGGAAAACATTCAGTACTTC.